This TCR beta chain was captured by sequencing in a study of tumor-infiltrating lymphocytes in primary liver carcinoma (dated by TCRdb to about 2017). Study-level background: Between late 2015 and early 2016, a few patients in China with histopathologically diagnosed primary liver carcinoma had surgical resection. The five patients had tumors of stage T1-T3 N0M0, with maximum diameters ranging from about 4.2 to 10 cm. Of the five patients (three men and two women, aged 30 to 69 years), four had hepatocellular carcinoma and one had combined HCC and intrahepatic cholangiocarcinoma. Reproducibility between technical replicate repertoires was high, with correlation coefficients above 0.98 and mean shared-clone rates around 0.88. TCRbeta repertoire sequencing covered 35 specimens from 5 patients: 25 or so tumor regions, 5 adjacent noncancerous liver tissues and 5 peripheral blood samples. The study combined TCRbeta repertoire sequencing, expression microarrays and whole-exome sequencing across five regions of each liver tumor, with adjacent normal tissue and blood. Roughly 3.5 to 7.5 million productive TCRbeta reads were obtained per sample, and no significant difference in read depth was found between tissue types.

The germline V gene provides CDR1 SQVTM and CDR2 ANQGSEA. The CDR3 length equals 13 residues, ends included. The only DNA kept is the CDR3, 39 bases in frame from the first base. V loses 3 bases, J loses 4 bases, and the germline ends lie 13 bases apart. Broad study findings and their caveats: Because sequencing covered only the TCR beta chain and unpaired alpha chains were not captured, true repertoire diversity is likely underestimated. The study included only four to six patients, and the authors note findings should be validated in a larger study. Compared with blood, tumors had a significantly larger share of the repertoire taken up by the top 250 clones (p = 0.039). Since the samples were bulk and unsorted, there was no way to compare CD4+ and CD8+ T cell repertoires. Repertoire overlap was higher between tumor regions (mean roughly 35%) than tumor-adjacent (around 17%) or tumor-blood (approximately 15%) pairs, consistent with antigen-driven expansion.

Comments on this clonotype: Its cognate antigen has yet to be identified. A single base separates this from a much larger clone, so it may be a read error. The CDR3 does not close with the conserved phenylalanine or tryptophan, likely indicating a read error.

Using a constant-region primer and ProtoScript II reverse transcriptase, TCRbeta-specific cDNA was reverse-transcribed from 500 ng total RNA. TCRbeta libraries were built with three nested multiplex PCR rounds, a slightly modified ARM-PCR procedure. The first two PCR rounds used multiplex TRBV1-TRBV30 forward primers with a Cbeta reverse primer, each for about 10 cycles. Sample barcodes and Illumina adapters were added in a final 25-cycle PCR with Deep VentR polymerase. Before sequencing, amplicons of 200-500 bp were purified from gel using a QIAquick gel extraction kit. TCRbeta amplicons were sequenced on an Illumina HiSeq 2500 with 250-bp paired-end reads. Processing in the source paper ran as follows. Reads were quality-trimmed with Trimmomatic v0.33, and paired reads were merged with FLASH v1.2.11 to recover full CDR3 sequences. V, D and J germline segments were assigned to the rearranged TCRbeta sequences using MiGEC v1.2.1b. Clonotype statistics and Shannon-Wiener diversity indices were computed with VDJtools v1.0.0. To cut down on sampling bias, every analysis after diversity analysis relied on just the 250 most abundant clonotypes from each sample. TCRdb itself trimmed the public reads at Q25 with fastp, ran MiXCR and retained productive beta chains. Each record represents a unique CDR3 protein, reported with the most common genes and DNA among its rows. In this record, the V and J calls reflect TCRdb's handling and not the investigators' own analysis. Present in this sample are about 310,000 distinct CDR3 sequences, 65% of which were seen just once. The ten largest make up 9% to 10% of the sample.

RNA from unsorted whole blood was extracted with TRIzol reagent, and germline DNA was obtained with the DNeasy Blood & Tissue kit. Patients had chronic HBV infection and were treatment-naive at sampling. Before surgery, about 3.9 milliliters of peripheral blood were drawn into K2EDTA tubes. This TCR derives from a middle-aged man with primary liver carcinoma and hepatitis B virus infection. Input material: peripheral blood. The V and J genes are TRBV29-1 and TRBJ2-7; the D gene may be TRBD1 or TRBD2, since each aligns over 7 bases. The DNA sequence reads TGCAGCGTTGATGTGCAGGGGGGGTACGAGCAGTACTTA. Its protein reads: CSVDVQGGYEQYL.